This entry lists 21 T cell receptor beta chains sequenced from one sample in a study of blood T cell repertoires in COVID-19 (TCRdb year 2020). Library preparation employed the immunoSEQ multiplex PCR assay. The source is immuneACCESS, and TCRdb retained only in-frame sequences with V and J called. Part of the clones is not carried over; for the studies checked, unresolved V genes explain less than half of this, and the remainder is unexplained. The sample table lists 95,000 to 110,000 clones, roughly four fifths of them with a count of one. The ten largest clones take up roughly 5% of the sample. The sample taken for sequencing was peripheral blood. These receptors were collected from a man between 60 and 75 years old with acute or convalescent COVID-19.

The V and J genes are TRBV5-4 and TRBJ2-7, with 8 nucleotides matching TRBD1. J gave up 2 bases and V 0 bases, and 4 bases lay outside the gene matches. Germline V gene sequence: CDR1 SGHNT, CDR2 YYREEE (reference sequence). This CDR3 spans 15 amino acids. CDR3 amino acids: CASSLGQGTTYEQYF. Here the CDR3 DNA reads TGTGCCAGCAGCTTGGGACAGGGGACAACCTACGAGCAGTACTTC.

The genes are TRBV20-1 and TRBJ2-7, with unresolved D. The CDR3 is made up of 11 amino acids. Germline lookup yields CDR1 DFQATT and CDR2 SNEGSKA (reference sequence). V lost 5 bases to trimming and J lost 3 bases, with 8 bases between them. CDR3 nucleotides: TGCAGTGCTTCTGGCCTCTACGAGCAGTACTTC. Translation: CSASGLYEQYF.

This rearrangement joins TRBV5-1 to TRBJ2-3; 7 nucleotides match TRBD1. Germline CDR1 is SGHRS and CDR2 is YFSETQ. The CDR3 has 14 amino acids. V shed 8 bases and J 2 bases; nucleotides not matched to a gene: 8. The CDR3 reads CASTRDSNTDTQYF. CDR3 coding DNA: TGCGCCAGTACCCGGGACAGCAACACAGATACGCAGTATTTT. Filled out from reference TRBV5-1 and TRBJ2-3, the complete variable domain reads KAGVTQTPRYLIKTRGQQVTLSCSPISGHRSVSWYQQTPGQGLQFLFEYFSETQRNKGNFPGRFSGRQFSNSRSEMNVSTLELGDSALYLCASTRDSNTDTQYFGPGTRLTVL.

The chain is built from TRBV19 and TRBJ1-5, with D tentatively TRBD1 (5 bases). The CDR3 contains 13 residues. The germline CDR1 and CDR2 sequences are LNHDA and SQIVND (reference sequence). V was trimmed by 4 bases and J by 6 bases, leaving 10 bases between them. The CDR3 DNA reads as TGTGCCAGTAGTAGGGGGGTTGGTCAGCCCCAGCATTTT. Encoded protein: CASSRGVGQPQHF.

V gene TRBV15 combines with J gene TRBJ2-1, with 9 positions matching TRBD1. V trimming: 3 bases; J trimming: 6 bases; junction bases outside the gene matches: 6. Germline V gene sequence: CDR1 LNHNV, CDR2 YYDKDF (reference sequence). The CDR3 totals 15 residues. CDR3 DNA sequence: TGTGCCACCAGCAGCACAGGGGGCGGTGGCAATGAGCAGTTCTTC. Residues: CATSSTGGGGNEQFF.

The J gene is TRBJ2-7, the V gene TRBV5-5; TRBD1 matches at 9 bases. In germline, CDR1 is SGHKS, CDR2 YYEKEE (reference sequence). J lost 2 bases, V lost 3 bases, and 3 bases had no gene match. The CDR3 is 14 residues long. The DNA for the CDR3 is TGTGCCAGCAGCTCCCGGGACAGGGCCTACGAGCAGTACTTC. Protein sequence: CASSSRDRAYEQYF.

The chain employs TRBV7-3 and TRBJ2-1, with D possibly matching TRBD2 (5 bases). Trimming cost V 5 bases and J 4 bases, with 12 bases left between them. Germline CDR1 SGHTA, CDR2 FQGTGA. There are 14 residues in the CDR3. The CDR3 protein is CASSPGVGYNEQFF. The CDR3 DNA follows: TGTGCCAGCAGCCCCGGGGTAGGGTACAATGAGCAGTTCTTC.

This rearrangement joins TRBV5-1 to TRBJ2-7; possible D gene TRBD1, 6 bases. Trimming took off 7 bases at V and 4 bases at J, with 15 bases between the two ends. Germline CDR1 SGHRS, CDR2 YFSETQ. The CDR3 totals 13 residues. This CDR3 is CASGDTGSYEQYF. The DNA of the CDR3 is TGCGCCAGCGGAGATACAGGGTCTTACGAGCAGTACTTC.

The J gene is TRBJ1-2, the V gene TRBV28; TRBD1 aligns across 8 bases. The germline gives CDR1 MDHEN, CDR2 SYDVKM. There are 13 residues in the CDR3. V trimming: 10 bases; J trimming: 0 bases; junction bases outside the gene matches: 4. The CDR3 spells CATDRGTNYGYTF. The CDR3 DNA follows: TGTGCCACCGACAGGGGAACTAACTATGGCTACACCTTC.

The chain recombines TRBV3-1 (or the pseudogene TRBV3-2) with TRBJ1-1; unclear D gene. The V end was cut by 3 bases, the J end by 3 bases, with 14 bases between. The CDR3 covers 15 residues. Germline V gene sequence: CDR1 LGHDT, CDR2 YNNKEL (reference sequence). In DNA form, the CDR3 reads TGTGCCAGCAGCCAGGCAGGAGGGTTTGACACTGAAGCTTTCTTT. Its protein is CASSQAGGFDTEAFF.

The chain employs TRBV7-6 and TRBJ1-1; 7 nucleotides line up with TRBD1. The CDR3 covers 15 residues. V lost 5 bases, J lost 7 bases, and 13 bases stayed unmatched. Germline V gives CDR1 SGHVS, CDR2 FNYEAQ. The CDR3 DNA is TGTGCCAGCAGCCTCACTAGTCAAGGGGGCATTGAAGCTTTCTTT. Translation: CASSLTSQGGIEAFF. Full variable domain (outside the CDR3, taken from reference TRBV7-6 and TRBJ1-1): GAGVSQSPRYKVTKRGQDVALRCDPISGHVSLYWYRQALGQGPEFLTYFNYEAQQDKSGLPNDRFSAERPEGSISTLTIQRTEQRDSAMYRCASSLTSQGGIEAFFGQGTRLTVV.

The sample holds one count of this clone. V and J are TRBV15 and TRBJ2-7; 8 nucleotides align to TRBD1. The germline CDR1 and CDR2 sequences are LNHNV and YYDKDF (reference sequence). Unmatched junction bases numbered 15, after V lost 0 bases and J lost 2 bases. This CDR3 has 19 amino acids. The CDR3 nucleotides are TGTGCCACCAGCAGAGATACTACGCGGCAGGGGGCGATACCCTACGAGCAGTACTTC. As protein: CATSRDTTRQGAIPYEQYF.

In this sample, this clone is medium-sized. The CDR3 loop is CAISEDSGYTDTQYF. CDR3 nucleotide sequence: TGTGCCATCAGTGAAGATAGCGGTTACACAGATACGCAGTATTTT. V and J are TRBV10-3 and TRBJ2-3; the D gene is possibly TRBD2 (6 bases). The germline V gene encodes CDR1 ENHRY and CDR2 SYGVKD. The V end lost 3 bases, the J end lost 2 bases, and 12 bases lay between the germline ends. The CDR3 runs 15 residues.

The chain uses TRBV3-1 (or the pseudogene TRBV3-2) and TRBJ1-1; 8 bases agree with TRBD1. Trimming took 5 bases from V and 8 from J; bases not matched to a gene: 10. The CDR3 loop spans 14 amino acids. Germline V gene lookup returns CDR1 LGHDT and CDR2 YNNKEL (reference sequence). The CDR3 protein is CASSFQNRGMEAFF. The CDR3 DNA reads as TGTGCCAGCAGCTTTCAAAACAGGGGGATGGAAGCTTTCTTT.

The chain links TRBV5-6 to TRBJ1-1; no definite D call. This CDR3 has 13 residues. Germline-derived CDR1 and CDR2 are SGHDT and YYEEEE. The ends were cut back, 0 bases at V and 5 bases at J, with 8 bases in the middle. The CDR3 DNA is TGTGCCAGCAGCTTGGTCGCGGGGACTGAAGCTTTCTTT. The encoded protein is CASSLVAGTEAFF.

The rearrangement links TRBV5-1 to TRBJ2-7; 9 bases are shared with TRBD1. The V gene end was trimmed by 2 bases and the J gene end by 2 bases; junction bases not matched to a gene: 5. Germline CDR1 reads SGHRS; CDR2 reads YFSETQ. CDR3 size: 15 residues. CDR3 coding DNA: TGCGCCAGCAGCTTCTGGACAGGGGAACCCTACGAGCAGTACTTC. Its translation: CASSFWTGEPYEQYF.

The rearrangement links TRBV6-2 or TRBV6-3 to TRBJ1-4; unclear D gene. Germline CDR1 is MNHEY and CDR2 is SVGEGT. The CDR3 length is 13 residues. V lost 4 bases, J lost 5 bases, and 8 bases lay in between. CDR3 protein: CASSLFENEKLFF. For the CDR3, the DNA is TGTGCCAGCAGTTTGTTCGAGAATGAAAAACTGTTTTTT.

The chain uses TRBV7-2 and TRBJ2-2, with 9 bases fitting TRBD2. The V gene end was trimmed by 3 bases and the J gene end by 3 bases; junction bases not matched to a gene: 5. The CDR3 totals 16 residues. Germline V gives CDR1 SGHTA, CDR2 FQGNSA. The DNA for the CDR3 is TGTGCCAGCAGCTTCCTAGGACTAGCGCACACCGGGGAGCTGTTTTTT. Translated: CASSFLGLAHTGELFF.

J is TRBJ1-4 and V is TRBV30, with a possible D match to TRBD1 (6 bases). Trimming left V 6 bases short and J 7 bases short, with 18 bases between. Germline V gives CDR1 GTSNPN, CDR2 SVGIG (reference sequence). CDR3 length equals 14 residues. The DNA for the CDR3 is TGTGCCTGTTCAACAGGGCCTAGCGGTGAAAAACTGTTTTTT. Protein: CACSTGPSGEKLFF.

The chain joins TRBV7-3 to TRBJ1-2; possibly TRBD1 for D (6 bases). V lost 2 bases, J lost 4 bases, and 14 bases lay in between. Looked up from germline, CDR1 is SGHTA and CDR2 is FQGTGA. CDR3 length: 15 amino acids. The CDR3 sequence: CASSLGRGSSYGYTF. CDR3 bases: TGTGCCAGCAGCTTAGGCAGGGGATCCTCCTATGGCTACACCTTC.

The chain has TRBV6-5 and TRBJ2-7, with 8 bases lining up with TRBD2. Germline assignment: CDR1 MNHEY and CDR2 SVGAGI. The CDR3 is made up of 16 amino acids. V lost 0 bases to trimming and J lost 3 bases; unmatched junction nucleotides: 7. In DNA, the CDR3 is TGTGCCAGCAGTTACTCGAGGGCGGGGGGCAGCTACGAGCAGTACTTC. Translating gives CASSYSRAGGSYEQYF.